A selection of T cell receptor beta chains follows, all from one sample in a study of technical replicates of blood from several donors. TCRdb's table, derived via immunoSEQ multiplex PCR, lists solely in-frame clones and lacks some. The sample has more than 65,000 clones; approximately 96% are singletons. The sample was T cells isolated from PBMCs. The receptors were sampled from a human donor in good health. Both conserved end residues are part of each CDR3. The D gene is left open where the match is weak. Some rows have no size entry. The others give once, few or many, or a class for an expanded clone.

d_call: TRBD1
j_call: TRBJ2-2
v_call: TRBV29-1
clone_size: -
cdr3_nt: TGCAGCATTGACAGGGGTAACACCGGGGAGCTGTTTTTT
cdr3_aa: CSIDRGNTGELFF

d_call: TRBD1
j_call: TRBJ1-2
v_call: TRBV7-9
clone_size: -
cdr3_nt: TGTGCCAGCAGCTTATCCGGGACAGGGGACTATGGCTACACCTTC
cdr3_aa: CASSLSGTGDYGYTF

d_call: -
j_call: TRBJ2-1
v_call: TRBV11-2
clone_size: -
cdr3_nt: TGTGCCAGCAGCTTAGATCCACTGGGGCGCTACAATGAGCAGTTCTTC
cdr3_aa: CASSLDPLGRYNEQFF

d_call: TRBD2
j_call: TRBJ2-3
v_call: TRBV10-3
clone_size: -
cdr3_nt: TGTGCCATCAGGAGCGGGAGGGCCGGGAAAGATACGCAGTATTTT
cdr3_aa: CAIRSGRAGKDTQYF

d_call: -
j_call: TRBJ2-1
v_call: TRBV28
clone_size: -
cdr3_nt: TGTGCCAGCAGTTTATATGTAGGGAGCTCCTACAATGAGCAGTTCTTC
cdr3_aa: CASSLYVGSSYNEQFF

d_call: TRBD2
j_call: TRBJ2-1
v_call: TRBV27
clone_size: -
cdr3_nt: TGTGCCAGCAGGGGACTAATTTCTACCGATGAGCAGTTCTTC
cdr3_aa: CASRGLISTDEQFF

d_call: -
j_call: TRBJ1-1
v_call: TRBV5-1
clone_size: -
cdr3_nt: TGCGCCAGCAGCTTCGGGCAGGGCGGTGAAGCTTTCTTT
cdr3_aa: CASSFGQGGEAFF

d_call: TRBD1
j_call: TRBJ1-2
v_call: TRBV5-6
clone_size: -
cdr3_nt: TGTGCCAGCAGCACGGACAGGGGGCTTCGCTATGGCTACACCTTC
cdr3_aa: CASSTDRGLRYGYTF

d_call: -
j_call: TRBJ2-3
v_call: TRBV4-3
clone_size: once
cdr3_nt: TGCGCCAGCAGCCCGAGTGGTACGGTGGGGGGGCAGTATTTT
cdr3_aa: CASSPSGTVGGQYF

d_call: TRBD1
j_call: TRBJ2-7
v_call: TRBV28
clone_size: -
cdr3_nt: TGTGCCAGCGGGGAACAGGGGCCCTCCTACGAGCAGTACTTC
cdr3_aa: CASGEQGPSYEQYF

d_call: -
j_call: TRBJ2-5
v_call: TRBV7-6
clone_size: -
cdr3_nt: TGTGCCAGCAGCCTGGACTCCCGGTGGGAGACCCAGTACTTC
cdr3_aa: CASSLDSRWETQYF

d_call: -
j_call: TRBJ2-5
v_call: TRBV6-1
clone_size: -
cdr3_nt: TGTGCCAGCAGTACACCTGCAGGGGCGAGAAAGACCCAGTACTTC
cdr3_aa: CASSTPAGARKTQYF

d_call: -
j_call: TRBJ1-1
v_call: TRBV5-1
clone_size: once
cdr3_nt: TGCGCCAGCTCTTCAGGGATCCTGGGCACTGAAGCTTTCTTT
cdr3_aa: CASSSGILGTEAFF

d_call: TRBD2
j_call: TRBJ2-2
v_call: TRBV28
clone_size: -
cdr3_nt: TGTGCCAGCAGTCCCCTAGCGGGAGGGCTTGACACCGGGGAGCTGTTTTTT
cdr3_aa: CASSPLAGGLDTGELFF

d_call: TRBD2
j_call: TRBJ2-5
v_call: TRBV5-1
clone_size: -
cdr3_nt: TGCGCCAGCAGCTCTAGCGGGGGGGAGGAGACCCAGTACTTC
cdr3_aa: CASSSSGGEETQYF

d_call: TRBD2
j_call: TRBJ2-7
v_call: TRBV4-1
clone_size: -
cdr3_nt: TGCGCCAGCAGTACTAGCGGGAGGGCCCAGTACGAGCAGTACTTC
cdr3_aa: CASSTSGRAQYEQYF

d_call: -
j_call: TRBJ2-5
v_call: TRBV7-7
clone_size: -
cdr3_nt: TGTGCTAGCAGCACAATACACGGGGAGACCCAGTACTTC
cdr3_aa: CASSTIHGETQYF

d_call: TRBD1
j_call: TRBJ1-2
v_call: TRBV7-9
clone_size: once
cdr3_nt: TGTGCCAGCAGCTTATCGGACAGGGGGCCTGGCTACACCTTC
cdr3_aa: CASSLSDRGPGYTF

d_call: TRBD1
j_call: TRBJ1-3
v_call: TRBV11-3
clone_size: -
cdr3_nt: TGTGCCAGCAGCTTGGGACAGACCAAGAACTCTGGAAACACCATATATTTT
cdr3_aa: CASSLGQTKNSGNTIYF

d_call: -
j_call: TRBJ1-2
v_call: TRBV30
clone_size: -
cdr3_nt: TGTGCCCTAAATGGCTACACCTTC
cdr3_aa: CALNGYTF

d_call: TRBD1
j_call: TRBJ2-7
v_call: TRBV9
clone_size: -
cdr3_nt: TGTGCCAGCAGCGTAGCTACAGGGACAGGAGAGCAGTACTTC
cdr3_aa: CASSVATGTGEQYF

d_call: -
j_call: TRBJ2-7
v_call: TRBV7-3
clone_size: -
cdr3_nt: TGTGCCAGCAGCTTAAGACTGTGTCGGGACTACGAGCAGTACTTC
cdr3_aa: CASSLRLCRDYEQYF

d_call: -
j_call: TRBJ2-2
v_call: TRBV4-2
clone_size: -
cdr3_nt: TGTGCCAGCAGCCATGATTCCCAAACAGGGACCGGGGAGCTGTTTTTT
cdr3_aa: CASSHDSQTGTGELFF

d_call: -
j_call: TRBJ1-5
v_call: TRBV7-2
clone_size: few
cdr3_nt: TGTGCCAGCAGCTTAGGTAGAGAGAATCAGCCCCAGCATTTT
cdr3_aa: CASSLGRENQPQHF

d_call: -
j_call: TRBJ1-1
v_call: TRBV19
clone_size: -
cdr3_nt: TGTGCCAGTACCCAGGGTCGGAAGAACACTGAAGCTTTCTTT
cdr3_aa: CASTQGRKNTEAFF

d_call: -
j_call: TRBJ1-5
v_call: TRBV30
clone_size: -
cdr3_nt: TGTGCCTGGAGTCGCGGTAGCAATCAGCCCCAGCATTTT
cdr3_aa: CAWSRGSNQPQHF

d_call: TRBD1
j_call: TRBJ2-7
v_call: TRBV10-3
clone_size: -
cdr3_nt: TGTGCCATCAGTCCAGGGACAGGAAGGGCCTACGAGCAGTACTTC
cdr3_aa: CAISPGTGRAYEQYF

d_call: TRBD1
j_call: TRBJ2-2
v_call: TRBV9
clone_size: -
cdr3_nt: TGTGCCAGCAGTCCAGATGGCAGGGGGACCGGGGAGCTGTTTTTT
cdr3_aa: CASSPDGRGTGELFF

d_call: TRBD1
j_call: TRBJ2-7
v_call: TRBV11-2
clone_size: -
cdr3_nt: TGTGCCAGCAGCCCCGGGCCCGGGACAGGGCCGAAGTACGAGCAGTACTTC
cdr3_aa: CASSPGPGTGPKYEQYF

d_call: TRBD2
j_call: TRBJ2-2
v_call: TRBV7-6
clone_size: -
cdr3_nt: TGTGCCAGCAGCTTCATAGCGGGAGGCGGGGAGCTGTTTTTT
cdr3_aa: CASSFIAGGGELFF

d_call: TRBD2
j_call: TRBJ2-3
v_call: TRBV19
clone_size: -
cdr3_nt: TGTGCCAGTAGTATGGAGCCAGGGACTAGCGGTTACACAGATACGCAGTATTTT
cdr3_aa: CASSMEPGTSGYTDTQYF

d_call: TRBD1
j_call: TRBJ1-1
v_call: TRBV9
clone_size: -
cdr3_nt: TGTGCCAGCAGCGTCGCAGGGGGATTTGCTGAAGCTTTCTTT
cdr3_aa: CASSVAGGFAEAFF

d_call: -
j_call: TRBJ2-2
v_call: TRBV5-1
clone_size: -
cdr3_nt: TGCGCCAGCAAGATGGAGGGCCGGGGAACCGGGGAGCTGTTTTTT
cdr3_aa: CASKMEGRGTGELFF

d_call: TRBD1
j_call: TRBJ2-7
v_call: TRBV5-1
clone_size: -
cdr3_nt: TGCGCCAGCAGCCCCGGGACAGGGTTCAACGAGCAGTACTTC
cdr3_aa: CASSPGTGFNEQYF

d_call: TRBD1
j_call: TRBJ2-2
v_call: TRBV7-3
clone_size: -
cdr3_nt: TGTGCCAGCAGTTTCACAGGGGTATCGGGGGAGCTGTTTTTT
cdr3_aa: CASSFTGVSGELFF

d_call: -
j_call: TRBJ2-7
v_call: TRBV5-1
clone_size: -
cdr3_nt: TGCGCCAGCAGCTTGGAGGGGATTAACTACGAGCAGTACTTC
cdr3_aa: CASSLEGINYEQYF

d_call: -
j_call: TRBJ1-2
v_call: TRBV30
clone_size: -
cdr3_nt: TGTGCCTGGGTATCGGGGACATCAAACTATGGCTACACCTTC
cdr3_aa: CAWVSGTSNYGYTF

d_call: TRBD2
j_call: TRBJ2-7
v_call: TRBV11-2
clone_size: -
cdr3_nt: TGTGCCAGCAGACCGGGACTAGCGACCGACGAGCAGTACTTC
cdr3_aa: CASRPGLATDEQYF

d_call: -
j_call: TRBJ1-1
v_call: TRBV19
clone_size: few
cdr3_nt: TGTGCCAGTTCGGACAGCATGAACACTGAAGCTTTCTTT
cdr3_aa: CASSDSMNTEAFF

d_call: -
j_call: TRBJ2-3
v_call: TRBV29-1
clone_size: -
cdr3_nt: TGCAGCGTTATCCCCCCGGCAGGTACTAGCACAGATACGCAGTATTTT
cdr3_aa: CSVIPPAGTSTDTQYF

d_call: -
j_call: TRBJ2-7
v_call: TRBV28
clone_size: -
cdr3_nt: TGTGCCAGTAAGGGACTCCAATATCACTACGAGCAGTACTTC
cdr3_aa: CASKGLQYHYEQYF

d_call: TRBD2
j_call: TRBJ2-5
v_call: TRBV19
clone_size: -
cdr3_nt: TGTGCCAGTTCGACTAGCGGACAAGAGACCCAGTACTTC
cdr3_aa: CASSTSGQETQYF

d_call: -
j_call: TRBJ1-5
v_call: TRBV30
clone_size: -
cdr3_nt: TGTGCCTGGAGTTACAGTAATCAGCCCCAGCATTTT
cdr3_aa: CAWSYSNQPQHF

d_call: TRBD1
j_call: TRBJ1-1
v_call: TRBV6-5
clone_size: -
cdr3_nt: TGTGCCAGCAGTTACAGGGGGCTGACTGAAGCTTTCTTT
cdr3_aa: CASSYRGLTEAFF

d_call: -
j_call: TRBJ1-2
v_call: TRBV7-2
clone_size: once
cdr3_nt: TGTGCCAGCAGCTTAGTACAGGCTAACTATGGCTACACCTTC
cdr3_aa: CASSLVQANYGYTF

d_call: TRBD2
j_call: TRBJ2-5
v_call: TRBV5-1
clone_size: -
cdr3_nt: TGCGCCAGCAGGGAGACTAGCGGGGTATCTGGGGAGACCCAGTACTTC
cdr3_aa: CASRETSGVSGETQYF